Below are 14 T cell receptor beta chains sequenced from a single sample in a study of breast tumors, draining lymph nodes, adjacent tissues. TCRdb reprocessed the multiplex PCR reads via MiXCR and lists one record per CDR3 protein. The sample lists 12,000 or so distinct CDR3 sequences; about 56% were seen once. Sequencing input: breast tumor tissue. The receptors stem from a female donor with breast cancer. Some clones in this sample may be carry-over from other donors' samples.

This clonotype was detected many times. The V call is TRBV20-1, the J call TRBJ2-7; 9 nucleotides match TRBD2. This CDR3 is 14 amino acids long. Germline CDR1 and CDR2: DFQATT and SNEGSKA (reference sequence). The ends lost 5 bases at V and 3 bases at J; junction bases unmatched: 8. CDR3 protein: CSALGLASIYEQYF. CDR3 sequence (DNA): TGCAGTGCTCTAGGACTAGCGAGCATCTACGAGCAGTACTTC.

The chain couples TRBV10-2 to TRBJ2-7; possibly TRBD1 for D (5 bases). This CDR3 spans 14 amino acids. Trimming pared 1 base from V and 2 bases from J, leaving 9 bases between. The V gene's germline CDR1 is WSHSY and CDR2 SAAADI. DNA of the CDR3: TGCGCCAGCAGTGAGTTAGGACACCCCTACGAGCAGTACTTC. Translated, it gives CASSELGHPYEQYF.

By share, this clonotype counts as medium-sized (0.01 to 0.1%). The gene calls are TRBV4-3 and TRBJ2-1, with 9 bases lining up with TRBD2. The trim removed 0 bases at V and 12 bases at J, leaving 15 bases unmatched. The germline V gene encodes CDR1 LGHNA and CDR2 YSLEER. The CDR3 contains 17 residues. As DNA, the CDR3 is TGCGCCAGCAGCCAAGAGGTGGCGGGGGGGATCATACAATCGCAGTTCTTC. It is translated as CASSQEVAGGIIQSQFF.

This rearrangement joins TRBV11-3 to TRBJ2-5; D is unclear. The V gene's germline CDR1 is SGHNT and CDR2 YENEEA. With 1 base removed from V and 2 bases from J, the gap between germline ends came to 8 bases. The CDR3 contains 14 residues. The CDR3 nucleotides read TGTGCCAGCAGCTTAGCTGGACGGCAAGAGACCCAGTACTTC. It codes for CASSLAGRQETQYF.

This clonotype is termed medium-sized. The genes are TRBV30 and TRBJ1-4; 11 positions agree with TRBD1. The germline V gene has CDR1 GTSNPN and CDR2 SVGIG (reference sequence). This CDR3 region has 13 residues. Unmatched junction bases numbered 2, after V lost 3 bases and J lost 8 bases. CDR3 sequence: CAWRRTGGEKLFF. The CDR3 region has the DNA TGTGCCTGGAGGCGGACAGGGGGCGAAAAACTGTTTTTT.

This clonotype appeared a single time. The V call is TRBV4-1, the J call TRBJ2-7, with 7 nucleotides matching TRBD1. CDR3 size: 13 residues. CDR1 is MGHRA and CDR2 is YSYEKL in the germline V gene. The junction had 5 bases not matched to a gene; V was cut back by 6 bases and J by 3 bases. CDR3 sequence (DNA): TGCGCCAGCAGTACAGGGGTAAACTACGAGCAGTACGTC. Translating it yields CASSTGVNYEQYV.

This clonotype has ten or more counts. The V and J genes are TRBV7-3 and TRBJ2-1, with 9 nucleotides matching TRBD2. The CDR3 has 17 residues. V shed 5 bases and J 2 bases; nucleotides not matched to a gene: 10. CDR1 and CDR2 (germline): SGHTA, FQGTGA. CDR3 sequence: CASSKDRREGPYNEQFF. CDR3 bases: TGTGCCAGCAGCAAGGACAGGCGGGAGGGCCCCTACAATGAGCAGTTCTTC. The variable domain in full, with the rest retrieved from reference TRBV7-3 and TRBJ2-1, is GAGVSQTPSNKVTEKGKYVELRCDPISGHTALYWYRQSLGQGPEFLIYFQGTGAADDSGLPNDRFFAVRPEGSVSTLKIQRTERGDSAVYLCASSKDRREGPYNEQFFGPGTRLTVL.

There are a few counts of this clonotype. The rearrangement joins TRBV3-1 to TRBJ1-4, with D unclear. Germline V CDR1 and CDR2: LGHDT, YNNKEL (reference sequence). The germline V and J ends were trimmed by 1 base and 7 bases, with 4 bases remaining between them. This CDR3 comprises 12 residues. The CDR3 bases are TGTGCCAGCAGCCAAGGTCCTGAAAAACTGTTTTTT. Translating it yields CASSQGPEKLFF. Based on the CDR3 plus reference TRBV3-1 and TRBJ1-4, the full variable domain is DTAVSQTPKYLVTQMGNDKSIKCEQNLGHDTMYWYKQDSKKFLKIMFSYNNKELIINETVPNRFSPKSPDKAHLNLHINSLELGDSAVYFCASSQGPEKLFFGSGTQLSVL.

The chain couples TRBV7-9 to TRBJ1-5; D not resolved. CDR1 is SEHNR, CDR2 FQNEAQ, per germline (reference sequence). Trimming removed 6 bases from V and 1 base from J, with 7 bases in between. The CDR3 sequence is 13 residues long. The CDR3 DNA is TGTGCCAGCAGTAGAGACAGCAATCAGCCCCAGCATTTT. Translating it yields CASSRDSNQPQHF.

This clonotype is a singleton in its sample. The chain uses TRBV4-1 and TRBJ2-7, with D perhaps given as TRBD1 or TRBD2 (5 bases each). Germline loops: CDR1 MGHRA, CDR2 YSYEKL. This CDR3 spans 12 amino acids. Trimming stripped 0 bases from V and 5 bases from J, with 5 bases between. The CDR3 region has the DNA TGCGCCAGCAGCCAAGAGGGACACGAGCAGTACTTC. Translation: CASSQEGHEQYF.

This sequence joins TRBV10-2 and TRBJ2-7; no definite D call. Per germline, CDR1 WSHSY and CDR2 SAAADI. The CDR3 covers 13 residues. V was pared by 1 base and J by 2 bases, with 6 bases between. For the CDR3, the DNA is TGCGCCAGCAGTGAGTTAACCACCTACGAGCAGTACTTC. Translated, it gives CASSELTTYEQYF.

This chain joins TRBV19 and TRBJ1-6, with 8 bases lining up with TRBD1. The CDR3 length is 16 residues. V lost 7 bases, J lost 5 bases, and 10 bases stayed unmatched. The germline CDR1 and CDR2 sequences are LNHDA and SQIVND (reference sequence). CDR3 protein: CASTGGAGPDNSPLHF. The CDR3 DNA sequence: TGTGCCAGTACAGGGGGCGCAGGCCCTGATAATTCACCCCTCCACTTT.

This clonotype was picked up many times. The V and J genes are TRBV4-2 and TRBJ2-7; TRBD2 agrees at 8 bases. J lost 1 base, V lost 8 bases, and 13 bases had no gene match. The CDR3 consists of 16 residues. Germline lookup yields CDR1 LGHNA and CDR2 YNFKEQ. In DNA form, the CDR3 reads TGTGCCAGCGCCCCTGGGGGAGGCGGGAGGTCCTACGAGCAGTACTTC. As protein: CASAPGGGGRSYEQYF.

V is TRBV20-1 and J is TRBJ2-4; D could derive from TRBD1 or TRBD2 (5 bases each). The ends were cut back, 5 bases at V and 8 bases at J, with 16 bases in the middle. Germline V gene data show CDR1 as DFQATT and CDR2 as SNEGSKA (reference sequence). This CDR3 has 13 residues. The CDR3 loop is CSAATRVGDIQYF. The CDR3 DNA sequence: TGCAGTGCTGCGACCAGGGTCGGGGACATTCAGTACTTC.